What follows are 14 T cell receptor beta chains derived from one specimen sequenced in a study of lymphopenia after photon versus proton radiotherapy. The repertoire was sequenced with immunoSEQ multiplex PCR; TCRdb's copy has only in-frame clones and lacks some. The sample lists roughly 63,000 clones, around 84% occurring once. The sample consisted of peripheral blood, taken from a patient treated with proton-based radiotherapy. These receptors came from a man aged 55 to 70 with pancreatic cancer.

The V call is TRBV2, the J call TRBJ1-1, with a weak D call TRBD1 (5 bases). This CDR3 comprises 12 residues. Trimming shortened V by 8 bases and J by 1 base, and 8 bases separated the two germline ends. The germline V gene encodes CDR1 SNHLY and CDR2 FYNNEI. The CDR3: CASGDRNTEAFF. The CDR3 nucleotides are TGTGCCAGCGGAGACAGGAACACTGAAGCTTTCTTT.

This clone was counted a single time. V usage is TRBV19 and J usage is TRBJ2-7, with a tentative D call TRBD1 (5 bases). Trimming shortened V by 5 bases and J by 9 bases, and 17 bases separated the two germline ends. Looked up from germline, CDR1 is LNHDA and CDR2 is SQIVND (reference sequence). The CDR3 is 13 residues long. The CDR3 nucleotides read TGTGCCAGTAGTTTAGCCCGACAGAAGGTGCAGTACTTC. This codes for CASSLARQKVQYF.

The genes are TRBV30 and TRBJ2-7; D is unclear. Germline V lookup: CDR1 GTSNPN, CDR2 SVGIG (reference sequence). Trimming cost V 2 bases and J 2 bases, with 7 bases left between them. The CDR3 loop spans 12 amino acids. CDR3 region: CAWSNGPYEQYF. The CDR3 coding sequence is TGTGCCTGGAGTAATGGGCCCTACGAGCAGTACTTC.

The sample holds one count of this clone. The chain recombines TRBV7-8 with TRBJ2-1; unclear D gene. CDR3 length: 15 residues. Germline V gene sequence: CDR1 SGHVS, CDR2 FQNEAQ. Trimming left V 4 bases short and J 7 bases short, with 17 bases between. The CDR3 region has the DNA TGTGCCAGCAGCTCTAGGTGGGATCTTGGGAATGAGCAGTTCTTC. Its protein is CASSSRWDLGNEQFF.

In DNA form, the CDR3 reads TGTGCCAGCAGCTTAGCGGGGACAGGGGGCGCTGAGCAGTTCTTC. As protein: CASSLAGTGGAEQFF. The chain recombines TRBV11-2 with TRBJ2-1, with 12 positions matching TRBD1. This CDR3 has 15 residues. Germline trimming cut 1 base from V and 9 bases from J; bases unmatched to any gene: 4. Germline V lookup: CDR1 SGHAT, CDR2 FQNNGV.

This chain links TRBV14 with TRBJ2-7, with D possibly being TRBD1 (6 bases). Germline CDR1 reads SGHDN; CDR2 reads FVKESK. Deletions cut 4 bases from V and 1 base from J, with 8 bases between. The CDR3 is made up of 13 amino acids. The CDR3 is CASSRTGSYEQYF. The CDR3 nucleotides are TGTGCCAGCAGCCGAACAGGGTCCTACGAGCAGTACTTC. Full variable domain (outside the CDR3, taken from reference TRBV14 and TRBJ2-7): EAGVTQFPSHSVIEKGQTVTLRCDPISGHDNLYWYRRVMGKEIKFLLHFVKESKQDESGMPNNRFLAERTGGTYSTLKVQPAELEDSGVYFCASSRTGSYEQYFGPGTRLTVT.

The V call is TRBV6-1, the J call TRBJ2-5; 8 nucleotides line up with TRBD1. Germline V lookup: CDR1 MNHNS, CDR2 SASEGT. The CDR3 extends over 15 amino acids. Trimming at V came to 6 bases and at J to 2 bases, leaving 8 bases not matched to a gene. CDR3 protein: CASSDDRGYQETQYF. CDR3 sequence (DNA): TGTGCCAGCAGCGACGACAGGGGATATCAAGAGACCCAGTACTTC.

This clone was seen a handful of times. The CDR3 region has the DNA TGTGCCAGCAGCAAGAAAGGGACAGGGGACAACTATGGCTACACCTTC. It yields the protein CASSKKGTGDNYGYTF. The chain links TRBV6-6 to TRBJ1-2, with 10 nucleotides matching TRBD1. The CDR3 extends over 16 amino acids. Per germline, CDR1 MNHNY and CDR2 SVGAGI (reference sequence). V trimming: 6 bases; J trimming: 2 bases; junction bases outside the gene matches: 9.

This clone was seen only once. The CDR3 DNA reads as TGTGCCAGTAGTATAGCGGGGAGCAATGAGCAGTTCTTC. It translates to CASSIAGSNEQFF. The rearrangement uses TRBV19 and TRBJ2-1; perhaps TRBD2 as D (5 bases). Per the germline V gene, CDR1 is LNHDA and CDR2 is SQIVND (reference sequence). V shed 1 base and J shed 6 bases, with 7 bases lying between them. The CDR3 loop spans 13 amino acids.

The rearrangement joins TRBV18 to TRBJ2-1; D call uncertain. Trimming stripped 1 base from V and 6 bases from J, with 10 bases between. Germline V gives CDR1 KGHSH, CDR2 LQKENI. The CDR3 extends over 14 amino acids. The DNA of the CDR3 is TGTGCCAGCTCACCACTTCAGCCTAGCAATGAGCAGTTCTTC. Protein sequence: CASSPLQPSNEQFF.

This clone was seen a handful of times. The rearrangement joins TRBV7-9 to TRBJ2-1; D remains ambiguous. V was shortened by 5 bases and J by 8 bases, with 13 bases between the two germline ends. Germline V gene data show CDR1 as SEHNR and CDR2 as FQNEAQ (reference sequence). This CDR3 spans 13 amino acids. The CDR3: CASSPKTGDEQFF. The CDR3 nucleotides read TGTGCCAGCAGCCCTAAAACTGGAGATGAGCAGTTCTTC. Complete variable domain (other parts from reference TRBV7-9 and TRBJ2-1): DTGVSQNPRHKITKRGQNVTFRCDPISEHNRLYWYRQTLGQGPEFLTYFQNEAQLEKSRLLSDRFSAERPKGSFSTLEIQRTEQGDSAMYLCASSPKTGDEQFFGPGTRLTVL.

This chain connects TRBV30 to TRBJ2-2, with 7 positions matching TRBD1. Germline assignment: CDR1 GTSNPN and CDR2 SVGIG (reference sequence). J lost 7 bases, V lost 4 bases, and 9 bases had no gene match. The CDR3 length is 14 residues. CDR3 DNA: TGTGCCTGGAAAAGGCAGGGGGAGCTCGGGGAGCTGTTTTTT. Encoded protein: CAWKRQGELGELFF.

This chain links TRBV2 with TRBJ1-1, with D uncertain. Trimming cost V 0 bases and J 8 bases, with 13 bases left between them. Per the germline V gene, CDR1 is SNHLY and CDR2 is FYNNEI. This CDR3 spans 14 amino acids. The CDR3 sequence: CASSEALLRGEAFF. The CDR3 DNA reads TGTGCCAGCAGTGAAGCGCTTCTCCGCGGGGAAGCTTTCTTT.

This clone showed up just once. The V gene is TRBV28, the J gene TRBJ2-3, with D possibly being TRBD2 (5 bases). Germline V gene lookup returns CDR1 MDHEN and CDR2 SYDVKM. The V and J ends lost 6 bases and 0 bases respectively, with 10 bases between them. The CDR3 has 14 amino acids. The CDR3 loop reads CASSPGDSTDTQYF. The CDR3 nucleotides are TGTGCCAGCAGCCCCGGGGATAGCACAGATACGCAGTATTTT.